Sequencing of this TCR beta chain was carried out in a study of blood T cell repertoires in COVID-19. Across the whole study: From T cells, B-cell-depleted T cells, or PBMCs came the material, which was cDNA or gDNA.

The participants were between roughly 18 and 89 years old and came from 24 US areas. Participants reported their clinical history, and cohort assignment relied on those reports. TCRdb's table, derived via immunoSEQ multiplex PCR, lists solely in-frame clones and lacks some. The sample yields approximately 170,000 clones, about 86% seen once. CDR1 is SGHKS, CDR2 YYEKEE, per germline (reference sequence). This CDR3 is built from 14 residues. V was shortened by 3 bases and J by 0 bases, with 9 bases between the two germline ends. V usage is TRBV5-5 and J usage is TRBJ2-5; D perhaps matches TRBD1 (6 bases). The sample taken for sequencing was PBMCs or T cells enriched from blood (not recorded which). The receptor comes from a woman aged 45-65 years in a cohort exposed to, infected with or recovered from COVID-19 (not recorded which). DNA for the CDR3: TGTGCCAGCAGCTGGGGGCAGAACCAAGAGACCCAGTACTTC. Translating gives CASSWGQNQETQYF.